Described below is a single TCR beta chain sequence and its context. The data were produced by immunoSEQ multiplex PCR, yet TCRdb's version contains in-frame clones alone and is incomplete. The sample has 33,000 or so clones, 75% to 90% seen once. The data belong to a study of T cell changes during pregnancy in multiple sclerosis. Germline CDR1 reads SGHDT; CDR2 reads YYEEEE. The CDR3 totals 15 residues. V dropped 1 base and J dropped 0 bases, with 11 bases sitting between them. The origin of this receptor is a female donor with multiple sclerosis, enrolled in a pregnancy study. The specimen comprised CD8+ T cells from peripheral blood mononuclear cells, sampled in the second trimester of pregnancy. This chain connects TRBV5-6 to TRBJ2-7, with unresolved D. The CDR3 protein is CASSLNGRSSYEQYF. The CDR3 DNA follows: TGTGCCAGCAGCTTGAATGGAAGGAGCTCCTACGAGCAGTACTTC.